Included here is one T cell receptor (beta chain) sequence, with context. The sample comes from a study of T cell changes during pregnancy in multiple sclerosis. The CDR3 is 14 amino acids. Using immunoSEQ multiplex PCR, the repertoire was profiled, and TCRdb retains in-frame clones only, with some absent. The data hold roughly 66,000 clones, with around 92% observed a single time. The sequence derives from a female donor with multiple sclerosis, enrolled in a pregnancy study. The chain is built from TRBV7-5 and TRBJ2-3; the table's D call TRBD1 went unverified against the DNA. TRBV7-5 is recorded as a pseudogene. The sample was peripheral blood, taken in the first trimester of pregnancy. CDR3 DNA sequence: TGTGCCAGAAGCACTTGGGACAGGGAAGATACGCAGTATTTT. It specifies CARSTWDREDTQYF.